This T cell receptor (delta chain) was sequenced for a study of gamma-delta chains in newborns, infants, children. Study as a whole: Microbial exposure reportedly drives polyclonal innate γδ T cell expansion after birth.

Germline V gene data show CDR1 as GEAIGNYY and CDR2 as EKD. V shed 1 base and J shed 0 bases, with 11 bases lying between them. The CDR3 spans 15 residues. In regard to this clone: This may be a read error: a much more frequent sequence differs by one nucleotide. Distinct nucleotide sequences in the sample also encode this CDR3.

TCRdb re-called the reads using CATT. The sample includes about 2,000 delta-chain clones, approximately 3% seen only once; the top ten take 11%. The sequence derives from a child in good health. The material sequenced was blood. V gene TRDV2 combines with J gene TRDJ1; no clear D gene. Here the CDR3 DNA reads TGTGCCTGTGACACTCTCGGTGATTACACCGATAAACTCATCTTT. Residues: CACDTLGDYTDKLIF.